The entry below gives a single T cell receptor (beta chain) sequence along with its context. The target antigen is unknown. The table came from immunoSEQ multiplex PCR; TCRdb's copy has only in-frame clones and leaves some out. The table includes around 1.5 million clones, 95% to 99% detected once. This sample was included in a study of shared clonotypes between healthy human individuals. About the study: Donor ages ranged 18 to 49 years: a couple of women, a few men.

Overall study results and limits: Generally, naive subsets came out with larger estimated richness than memory subsets. Rarefaction showed that sequencing of sorted subsets was incomplete (despite large depth).

The CDR3 is made up of 15 amino acids. V lost 3 bases to trimming and J lost 7 bases; unmatched junction nucleotides: 4. Germline CDR1 reads SGHKS; CDR2 reads YYEKEE (reference sequence). Sequenced input: naive CD4+ T cells sorted from blood. Subset specified: CD45RA+ positively selected. This TCR was recovered from a man in his thirties or forties in good health. The chain is built from TRBV5-5 and TRBJ2-1, with 13 bases fitting TRBD2. The CDR3 is CASSSPGLAGNEQFF. CDR3 DNA sequence: TGTGCCAGCAGCTCACCGGGACTAGCGGGGAATGAGCAGTTCTTC.